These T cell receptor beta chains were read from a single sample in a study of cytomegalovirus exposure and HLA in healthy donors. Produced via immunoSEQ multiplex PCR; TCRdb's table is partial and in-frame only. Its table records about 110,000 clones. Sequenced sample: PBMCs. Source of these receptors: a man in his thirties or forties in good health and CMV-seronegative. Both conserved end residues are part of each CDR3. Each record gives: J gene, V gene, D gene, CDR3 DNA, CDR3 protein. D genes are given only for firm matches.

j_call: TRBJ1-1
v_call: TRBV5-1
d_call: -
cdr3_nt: TGCGCCAGCAGCCCAACACTGAACACTGAAGCTTTCTTT
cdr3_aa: CASSPTLNTEAFF

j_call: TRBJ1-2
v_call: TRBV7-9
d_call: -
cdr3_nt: TGTGCCAGCAGCTCCCAGGAAGGCTATGGCTACACCTTC
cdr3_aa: CASSSQEGYGYTF

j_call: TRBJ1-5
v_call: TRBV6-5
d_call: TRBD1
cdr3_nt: TGTGCCAGCAGAACAGGGGGCGCGTTTCAGCCCCAGCATTTT
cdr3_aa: CASRTGGAFQPQHF

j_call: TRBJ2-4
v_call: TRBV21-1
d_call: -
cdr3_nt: TGTGCCAGCAGCCAGGACAGGGCCGAAAACATTCAGTACTTC
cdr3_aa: CASSQDRAENIQYF

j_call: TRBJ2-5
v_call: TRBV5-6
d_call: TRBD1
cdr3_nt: TGTGCCAGCAGCTTGGACAGGGGGTTTTCGGTTGAGACCCAGTACTTC
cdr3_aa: CASSLDRGFSVETQYF

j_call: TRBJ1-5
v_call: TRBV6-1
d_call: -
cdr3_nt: TGTGCCAGCAGTGCCGGTATGAGCGATCAGCCCCAGCATTTT
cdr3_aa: CASSAGMSDQPQHF

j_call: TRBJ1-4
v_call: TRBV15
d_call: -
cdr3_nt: TGTGCCACCAGCACGCACAGGGATGAAAAACTGTTTTTT
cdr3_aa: CATSTHRDEKLFF

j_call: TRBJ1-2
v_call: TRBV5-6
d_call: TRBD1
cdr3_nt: TGTGCCAGCAGCCCGGGGACAGCCTCTGGCTATGGCTACACCTTC
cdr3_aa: CASSPGTASGYGYTF

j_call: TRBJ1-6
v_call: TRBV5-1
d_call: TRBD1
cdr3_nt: TGCGCCAGCAGCGTTGACAGGGGAACCATGTCACCCCTCCACTTT
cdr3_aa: CASSVDRGTMSPLHF

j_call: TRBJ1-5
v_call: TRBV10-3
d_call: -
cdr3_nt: TGTGCCATCAGTGAGCCACTTGACCCTGGGGCTAGTAGCAATCAGCCCCAGCATTTT
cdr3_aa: CAISEPLDPGASSNQPQHF

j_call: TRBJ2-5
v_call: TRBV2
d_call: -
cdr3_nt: TGTGCCAGCAGTAAGGGCCTCCTCGGGGAAGAGACCCAGTACTTC
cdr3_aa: CASSKGLLGEETQYF

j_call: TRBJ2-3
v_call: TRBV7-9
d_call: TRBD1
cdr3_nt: TGTGCCAGCAGCCAGGGGGCCACTAGTAGCACAGATACGCAGTATTTT
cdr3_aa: CASSQGATSSTDTQYF

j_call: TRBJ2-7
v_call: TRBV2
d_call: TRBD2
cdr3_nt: TGTGCCAGCAGTGGGATCCTCCTACTAGCGGGGTCTTCTGGCGAGCAGTACTTC
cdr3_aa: CASSGILLLAGSSGEQYF

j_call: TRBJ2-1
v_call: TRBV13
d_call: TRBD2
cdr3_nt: TGTGCCAGCAGCTTATCATTAGCGGGGGCCCAGGCCTCGAACAATGAGCAGTTCTTC
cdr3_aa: CASSLSLAGAQASNNEQFF

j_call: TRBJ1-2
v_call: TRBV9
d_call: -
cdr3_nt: TGTGCCAGCAGCGCGGGGGTCGGGGGTGGTGGCTACACCTTC
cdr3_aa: CASSAGVGGGGYTF

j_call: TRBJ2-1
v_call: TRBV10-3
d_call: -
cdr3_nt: TGTGCCATCAGTGAGAGTCTAGACGGCAATGAGCAGTTCTTC
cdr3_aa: CAISESLDGNEQFF

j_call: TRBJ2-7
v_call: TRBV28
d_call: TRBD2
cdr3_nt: TGTGCCAGCAGTTTCCAAGCTAGCGGGGGGTCCCACGAGCAGTACTTC
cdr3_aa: CASSFQASGGSHEQYF

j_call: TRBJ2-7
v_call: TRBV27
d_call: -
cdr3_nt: TGTAAAGCGGAGCGGCCTCTTGACGAGCAGTACTTC
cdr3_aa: CKAERPLDEQYF

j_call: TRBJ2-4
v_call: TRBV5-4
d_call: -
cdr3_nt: TGTGCCAGCAGCTTCGGGGTGTCGGGAAACATTCAGTACTTC
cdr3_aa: CASSFGVSGNIQYF

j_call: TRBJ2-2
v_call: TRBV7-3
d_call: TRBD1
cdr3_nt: TGTGCCAGCACCCCAACAGGGGGGTGGACCGGGGAGCTGTTTTTT
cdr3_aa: CASTPTGGWTGELFF

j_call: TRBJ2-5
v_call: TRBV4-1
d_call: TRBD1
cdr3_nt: TGCGCCAGCAGCCCGAAGTACAGGGGACGGGAGACCCAGTACTTC
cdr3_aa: CASSPKYRGRETQYF

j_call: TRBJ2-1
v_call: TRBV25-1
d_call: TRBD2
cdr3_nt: TGTGCCAGCAGTCGGGCGGGGGGGCTGGATGAGCAGTTCTTC
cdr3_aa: CASSRAGGLDEQFF

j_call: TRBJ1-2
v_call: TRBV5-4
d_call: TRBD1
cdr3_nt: TGTGCCAGCACTTGGGGCGGACAGGGGGCGAAAGGCTACACCTTC
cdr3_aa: CASTWGGQGAKGYTF

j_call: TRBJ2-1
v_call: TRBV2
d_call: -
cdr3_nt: TGTGCCAGCAGATACTCCAATGAGCAGTTCTTC
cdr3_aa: CASRYSNEQFF

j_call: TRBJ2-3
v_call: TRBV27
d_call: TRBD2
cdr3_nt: TGTGCCAGCAGTTTACCCGGGACTAGCGGGGGCCCTAGCACAGATACGCAGTATTTT
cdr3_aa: CASSLPGTSGGPSTDTQYF

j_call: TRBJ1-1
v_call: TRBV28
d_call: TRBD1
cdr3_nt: TGTGCCAGCAGTTTAAACAGGGGGAACACTGAAGCTTTCTTT
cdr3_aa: CASSLNRGNTEAFF

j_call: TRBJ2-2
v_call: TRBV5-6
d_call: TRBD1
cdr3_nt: TGTGCCAGCAGCCTGGCGACAGGGGAAACCGGGGAGCTGTTTTTT
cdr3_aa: CASSLATGETGELFF

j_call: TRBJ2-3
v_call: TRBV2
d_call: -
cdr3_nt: TGTGCCAGCAGAACGAGTCCTAGCACAGATACGCAGTATTTT
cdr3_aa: CASRTSPSTDTQYF

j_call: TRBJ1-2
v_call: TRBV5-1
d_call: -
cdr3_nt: TGCGCCAGCAGCGCGGGGAACTTAGGCCTCTATGGCTACACCTTC
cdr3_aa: CASSAGNLGLYGYTF

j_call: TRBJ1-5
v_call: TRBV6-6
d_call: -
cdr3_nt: TGTGCCAGCGGCCGGGATCTCAATCAGCCCCAGCATTTT
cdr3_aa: CASGRDLNQPQHF

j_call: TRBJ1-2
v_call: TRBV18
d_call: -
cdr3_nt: TGTGCCAGCTCACCGTCGACAGATAACTATGGCTACACCTTC
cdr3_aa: CASSPSTDNYGYTF

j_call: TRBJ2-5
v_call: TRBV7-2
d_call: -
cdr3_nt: TGTGCCAGCTCTGCGAGAGCCGCGGAGACCCAGTACTTC
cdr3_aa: CASSARAAETQYF

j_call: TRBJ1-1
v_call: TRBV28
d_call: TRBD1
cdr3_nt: TGTGCCAGCATCCTAGGGGGCCCCTCGAACACTGAAGCTTTCTTT
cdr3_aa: CASILGGPSNTEAFF

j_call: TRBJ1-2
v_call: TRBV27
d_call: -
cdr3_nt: TGTGCCAGCAGTTTAACAGGAGCCTATGGCTACACCTTC
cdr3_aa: CASSLTGAYGYTF

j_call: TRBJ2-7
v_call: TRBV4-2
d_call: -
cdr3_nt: TGTGCCAGCAGCCGGCCAGAGGTTTCCTACGAGCAGTACTTC
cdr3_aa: CASSRPEVSYEQYF

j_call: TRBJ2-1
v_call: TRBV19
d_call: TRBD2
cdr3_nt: TGTGCCAGTTGGGGCGTAGCGGGGGGTTACAATGAGCAGTTCTTC
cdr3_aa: CASWGVAGGYNEQFF

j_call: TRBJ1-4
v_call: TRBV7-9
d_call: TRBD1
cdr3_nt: TGTGCCAGCAGCACAGGGACAGGGTTTCGCGAAAAACTGTTTTTT
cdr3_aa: CASSTGTGFREKLFF

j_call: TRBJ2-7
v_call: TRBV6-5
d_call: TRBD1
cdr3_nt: TGTGCCAGCAGTTTTACCGGGACAGGGGTGGGGTACGAGCAGTACTTC
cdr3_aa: CASSFTGTGVGYEQYF

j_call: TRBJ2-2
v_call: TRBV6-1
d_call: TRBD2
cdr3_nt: TGTGCCAGCAGTGAACTAGCGGGGGGGCCCGGGGAGCTGTTTTTT
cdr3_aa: CASSELAGGPGELFF

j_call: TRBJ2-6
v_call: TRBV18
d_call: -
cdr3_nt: TGTGCCAGCTCACCCCGACGGGTCTCTGGGGCCAACGTCCTGACTTTC
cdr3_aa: CASSPRRVSGANVLTF

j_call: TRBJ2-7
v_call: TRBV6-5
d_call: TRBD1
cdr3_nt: TGTGCCAGCAGTTCCCAGGACAGGCTCAGAAACCTCGAGCAGTACTTC
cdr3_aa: CASSSQDRLRNLEQYF

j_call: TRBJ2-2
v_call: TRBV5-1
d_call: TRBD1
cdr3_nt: TGCGCCAGCAGCCCCGGGACAGGACCTACCGCGAACACCGGGGAGCTGTTTTTT
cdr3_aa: CASSPGTGPTANTGELFF

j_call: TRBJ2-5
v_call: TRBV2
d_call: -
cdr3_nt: TGTGCCAGCAGGCTTTGGGCGGGGACCCAGTACTTC
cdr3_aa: CASRLWAGTQYF

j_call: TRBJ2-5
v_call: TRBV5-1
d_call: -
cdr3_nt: TGCGCCAGCAGCTTGTCGGGTGATGTCTGGGCGGGGCGGGAGACCCAGTACTTC
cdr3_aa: CASSLSGDVWAGRETQYF

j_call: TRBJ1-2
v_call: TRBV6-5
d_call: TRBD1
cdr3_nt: TGTGCCAGCAGTTACAGGGACAGGGGCGGCTACACCTTC
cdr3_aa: CASSYRDRGGYTF

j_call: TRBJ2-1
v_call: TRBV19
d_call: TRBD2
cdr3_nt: TGTGCCAGTAGTTCCGGGGGGGCATTCCCCTACAATGAGCAGTTCTTC
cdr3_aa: CASSSGGAFPYNEQFF

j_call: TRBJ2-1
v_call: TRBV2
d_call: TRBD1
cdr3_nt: TGTGCCAGCACCCGGGACAGGGGGAATGAGCAGTTCTTC
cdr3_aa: CASTRDRGNEQFF

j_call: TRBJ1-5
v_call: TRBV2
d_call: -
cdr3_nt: TGTGCCAGCAGTCCCACAGGGTTTAGCAATCAGCCCCAGCATTTT
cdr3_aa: CASSPTGFSNQPQHF

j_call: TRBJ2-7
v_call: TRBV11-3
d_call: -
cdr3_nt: TGTGCCAGCAGCTTAGATCGCGGCGAGCAGTACTTC
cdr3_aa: CASSLDRGEQYF

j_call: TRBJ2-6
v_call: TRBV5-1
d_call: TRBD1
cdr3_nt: TGCGCCAGCAGCCGGACCCCGCCGGGACAGGCAAAGGCGGGGGCCAACGTCCTGACTTTC
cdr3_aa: CASSRTPPGQAKAGANVLTF